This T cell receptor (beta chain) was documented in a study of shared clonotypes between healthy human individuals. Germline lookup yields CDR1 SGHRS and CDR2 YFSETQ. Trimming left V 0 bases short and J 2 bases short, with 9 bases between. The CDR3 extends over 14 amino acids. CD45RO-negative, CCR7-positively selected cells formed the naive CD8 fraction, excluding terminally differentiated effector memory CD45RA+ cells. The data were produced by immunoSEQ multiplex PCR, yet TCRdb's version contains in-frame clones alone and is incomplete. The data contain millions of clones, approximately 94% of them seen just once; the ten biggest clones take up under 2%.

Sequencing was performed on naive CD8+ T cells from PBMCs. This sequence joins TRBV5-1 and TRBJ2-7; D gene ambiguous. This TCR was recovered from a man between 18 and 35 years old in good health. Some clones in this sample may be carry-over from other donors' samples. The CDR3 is CASSLGQKTYEQYF. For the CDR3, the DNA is TGCGCCAGCAGCTTGGGTCAGAAGACCTACGAGCAGTACTTC.